This TCR beta chain derives from a study of cytomegalovirus exposure and HLA in healthy donors. There are 16 residues in the CDR3. V lost 0 bases to trimming and J lost 5 bases; unmatched junction nucleotides: 7. Per the germline V gene, CDR1 is SGHAT and CDR2 is FQNNGV. The PCR had 60 Vbeta and 13 Jbeta primers. Only in-frame clones appear in the TCRdb table, and some are missing; sequencing was by immunoSEQ multiplex PCR. In the table there are approximately 260,000 clones, 80% to 95% of which are singletons. Material: PBMCs. The sequence derives from a girl aged 2-10 years in good health and CMV-seronegative. The chain has TRBV11-2 and TRBJ2-5; 9 bases line up with TRBD2. Here the CDR3 reads CASSLDSGGPSETQYF. The CDR3 bases are TGTGCCAGCAGCTTAGATAGCGGGGGTCCTTCGGAGACCCAGTACTTC.